This TCR beta chain was captured by sequencing in a study of T cells in Graves' hyperthyroidism and ophthalmopathy (dated by TCRdb to between 2019 and 2020). Study-level background: Peripheral blood samples were taken at initial diagnosis, before any treatment was given. The paper describes TCR Vbeta CDR3 sequencing of around 140 peripheral blood samples, made up of around 41 ophthalmopathy patients, roughly 80 hyperthyroidism patients and roughly 17 progressor patients. To identify TCR V-J signatures that set the groups apart, the researchers used a discovery cohort of 90 to 100 patients, made up of 40 to 45 with Graves' ophthalmopathy and approximately 57 with stable Graves' hyperthyroidism. In about six Graves' hyperthyroidism patients, the study also compared T-cell repertoires from thyroid tissue with T-cell repertoires from blood. Prospective prediction of ophthalmopathy was tested in an independent validation cohort consisting of some 18 hyperthyroidism patients and some 17 patients who later progressed to ophthalmopathy. The 100 or so discovery patients were randomly divided into training and test sets at a 7:3 ratio. After sampling, hyperthyroidism patients received methimazole starting at 30 mg daily, and ophthalmopathy patients received high-dose intravenous methylprednisolone. Here is what the overall study found, with its caveats: Blood samples also contained most of the expanded thyroid clonotypes (frequency above 0.001), which suggests that blood repertoires may reflect thyroid immune responses. Ophthalmopathy was separated from stable hyperthyroidism by a 13 V-J signature model, with approximately 89% sensitivity and 81% to 82% specificity obtained in cross-validation and 80%/75% obtained in testing. No statistical method was used to fix the sample size in advance, and group allocation was not hidden from the investigators. In validation, the model predicted progression to ophthalmopathy with approximately 69% sensitivity and less than 80% specificity, a median of about 6 months before onset.

Ophthalmopathy patients had moderately to severely active disease, with a Clinical Activity Score of 3 or more, a NOSPECS grade of 4 or more, and a disease duration of less than 3 months. Patients with uncontrolled infections, other autoimmune diseases, pregnancy or lactation were excluded. Clinical symptoms, serum thyroxine and TRAb, thyroid ultrasound, and orbital computed tomography formed the basis for the diagnoses. PBMCs were separated from roughly 9.6 ml of fresh peripheral blood using Ficoll-Paque density gradient centrifugation. Total RNA was extracted using Trizol reagent, and RNA quality was assessed on an Agilent 2100 Bioanalyzer. TCR beta CDR3 regions were amplified from RNA transcripts. A first-round RT-PCR of the TCR CDR3 used the HTBI primer set with the Qiagen OneStep RT-PCR kit. Libraries were constructed in a second round of multiplex PCR, after which size selection and purification were performed. Paired-end sequencing of the libraries was performed with 100 bp reads on an Illumina HiSeq2000. In the original analysis: SOAPnuke was used to process the raw data, with reads discarded if the reads contained adapters or uncalled bases, had a mean Phred below 15, or lacked an exact constant-primer or identifier match. COPE v1.2.5 was used to merge high-quality paired reads, and clonotypes were defined as unique nucleotide sequences. Clonotypes were aligned to IMGT TRBV, TRBD and TRBJ reference segments using MiTCR v1.1. The analysis included only V-J combinations with a frequency above 0.0001, which together covered around 99% of the repertoires. The TCS score was defined as F50 (clonal expansion) divided by E x V (chaos), with BLOSUM62-based TCRdist calculated between CDR3 peptides within each V-J. Welch's t-statistics and random forest reduced approximately 520 V-J features to 10 to 15, which were used in a naive Bayes classifier (R e1071). TCRdb redid the processing of the public reads, applying fastp at Q25 and MiXCR, and retained in-frame beta chains. Merged by CDR3 protein, the rows form single entries marked with the most common genes and DNA. TCRdb, rather than the study authors, made the V and J calls. This sample has 250,000 to 350,000 distinct CDR3 sequences in its table, and approximately 17% of those were observed once. Around 57% of the sample is taken by the ten largest.

The germline V end is reduced by 6 bases and the J end by 9 bases; junction bases left unmatched: 14. The CDR1 and CDR2 encoded by the germline V gene (reference sequence) are MNHEY and SMNVEV. Reading from cysteine to phenylalanine, the CDR3 counts 15 amino acids. Only the CDR3 part of the read is kept: 45 bases, read in frame from the first base. This clonotype was detected many times. The target of this receptor is not known. No qualities accompany the bases; no much larger clone lies one base away. The sequenced material came from blood. Rearrangement joined TRBV27 to TRBJ1-5; 7 bases in the junction line up with TRBD1. The sequence was collected from a woman aged 60 to 75 with Graves' ophthalmopathy. The DNA sequence is TGTGCCAGCAGAGCGATACAGACAGGGTCCCGGCCCCAGCATTTT. Its translation reads: CASRAIQTGSRPQHF.